Sequencing of this TCR beta chain was carried out in a study of shared clonotypes between healthy human individuals. Whole-study results and caveats: A handful of donors shared approximately 5% of their naive CD4 clonotypes.

Germline CDR1 SGHDT, CDR2 YYEEEE. The ends were cut back, 4 bases at V and 3 bases at J, with 16 bases in the middle. This CDR3 region has 16 residues. TCRdb's table, derived via immunoSEQ multiplex PCR, lists solely in-frame clones and lacks some. The data show under 1,100,000 clones, roughly 75% seen once. On this clone itself: Its specificity is not known.

This clonotype was sampled from a man younger than 35 in good health. Sequenced: memory CD4+ T cells sorted from blood. Subset in this sample: CD45RA-negative fraction. The rearrangement uses TRBV5-6 and TRBJ2-2; possible D gene TRBD2, 7 bases. This CDR3 reads CASSRTGRVDTGELFF. DNA for the CDR3: TGTGCCAGCAGCCGAACAGGGAGGGTAGACACCGGGGAGCTGTTTTTT.